The present T cell receptor beta chain was sequenced within a study of blood T cell repertoires in COVID-19 (dated by TCRdb to 2020 to 2022). About the full investigation: Samples from collaborators originated in the United States, Italy and Spain and spanned both the acute and convalescent phases of COVID-19. The material from the prospective study consisted of cDNA or gDNA derived from T cells, B-cell-depleted T cells, or PBMCs. The dataset comprised deeply sampled blood TCRbeta repertoires from subjects exposed to, actively infected with, or recovered from COVID-19. The repertoires were made available in a free public database intended to serve as a resource for research on the immune response to SARS-CoV-2. The samples were drawn from two sources: the first 160 participants of the ongoing ImmuneRACE study, and 950 to 1,500 subjects contributed by 6 global collaborators. The sample metadata nearly always contained a de-identified subject ID, COVID-19 status, age in years and sex. Where HLA class I and class II types were available, the types were taken from metadata supplied by the sample provider, not from assay-based typing.

Whole blood was collected in K2EDTA tubes by collaborating institutions according to the institutions' own protocols. For TCRbeta analysis, collaborator samples were shipped as frozen whole blood, as isolated PBMCs, or as DNA extracted from either sample type. CDR3 length: 16 amino acids, cysteine to phenylalanine. Just CDR3 DNA is preserved here, 48 bases in frame from base 1. Germline trimming: 3 bases from V, 5 bases from J; junction bases outside gene matches: 5. Taken from the germline V gene, the CDR1 and CDR2 loops are KGHSH and LQKENI. Study-level results and caveats: How much clinical and demographic metadata was included differed by source and by participant, and the metadata was provided uncurated.

TCRbeta CDR3 regions were amplified from genomic DNA using the immunoSEQ Assay, a bias-controlled multiplex PCR. The source study handled its data this way. Nucleated cell counts per sample were estimated from amplification of reference gene primers within the assay. Sequence reads were collapsed and filtered to measure the absolute abundance of every unique TCRbeta CDR3 rearrangement. For each sample, productive Simpson clonality was calculated as the square root of Simpson's diversity index across productive rearrangements. In TCRdb, the immuneACCESS table is reduced to in-frame sequences with V and J assigned. These tables do not hold every clone; where another copy was compared, an unresolved V gene accounts for under half, and the others remain unexplained. Clone size and the V and J calls come from that table; the DNA yielded D and trimming. In all, the sample holds 130,000 or so clones, and just over 85% of those were seen once. About 4.7% of the sample is taken by the ten largest.

In the case of this clone: This receptor's antigen is unknown. Per-nucleotide qualities are absent, and no much larger clonotype sits a single base away.

The chain joins TRBV18 to TRBJ2-1; TRBD2 lines up with 12 middle nucleotides. The sequenced sample was peripheral blood. The source is a man aged 35 to 55 with acute or convalescent COVID-19. The nucleotide sequence reads as follows: TGTGCCAGCTCACCCAGAGCTAGCGGGGGGGACAATGAGCAGTTCTTC. It translates to CASSPRASGGDNEQFF.